The 12 T cell receptor beta chains given below trace back to one sample, sequenced in a study of naive and memory T cell subsets. An equimolar mix of two oligonucleotides served as the beta constant-region primer for TRBC1 and TRBC2. TCRdb analysed the UMI-ligation and nested PCR reads with MiXCR anew, one entry per CDR3 protein. The table lists fewer than 30,000 distinct CDR3 sequences, around 10% of them singletons. The specimen sequenced was effector memory CD4+ T cells from blood. Subset described: effector memory, CD45RA- CD27-. These receptors were obtained from a human donor in good health.

This clonotype was detected ten times or more. The V and J genes are TRBV20-1 and TRBJ2-1; TRBD1 agrees at 7 bases. The V segment lost 2 bases and the J segment 0 bases; nucleotides outside the gene matches: 7. The CDR3 totals 16 residues. Germline-derived CDR1 and CDR2 are DFQATT and SNEGSKA (reference sequence). CDR3 protein: CSARPMGQSSYNEQFF. DNA for the CDR3: TGCAGTGCTAGACCTATGGGACAGAGCTCCTACAATGAGCAGTTCTTC.

At least ten counts were recorded for this clonotype. J is TRBJ2-1 and V is TRBV7-2; D not resolved. The germline gives CDR1 SGHTA, CDR2 FQGNSA. The CDR3 loop spans 13 amino acids. Between the trimmed V and J ends, which lost 2 bases and 4 bases, there was a span of 6 bases. DNA for the CDR3: TGTGCCAGCAGCTTATGGCAGTACAATGAGCAGTTCTTC. Translating gives CASSLWQYNEQFF.

This clonotype was picked up a small number of times. This rearrangement joins TRBV18 to TRBJ2-5; D remains unclear. V was shortened by 3 bases and J by 2 bases, with 22 bases between the two germline ends. This CDR3 is 18 amino acids long. From germline, CDR1 is KGHSH and CDR2 LQKENI. The CDR3 nucleotides read TGTGCCAGCTCACCTAGATTATCTGTATCGACGGAACAAGAGACCCAGTACTTC. Encoded protein: CASSPRLSVSTEQETQYF.

This clonotype was observed a few times. This chain uses TRBV20-1 with TRBJ1-3, with unresolved D. Trimming removed 6 bases from V and 1 base from J, with 10 bases in between. Germline V gene lookup returns CDR1 DFQATT and CDR2 SNEGSKA (reference sequence). The CDR3 runs to 13 residues. Written as DNA, the CDR3 is TGCAGTGCCCTACATGTATCTGGAAACACCATATATTTT. Translated, it gives CSALHVSGNTIYF.

This clonotype has a handful of counts. The chain carries TRBV27 and TRBJ2-7; tentatively, D is TRBD1 (6 bases). V lost 4 bases, J lost 1 base, and 8 bases lay in between. CDR3 size: 13 residues. Germline V gene sequence: CDR1 MNHEY, CDR2 SMNVEV (reference sequence). CDR3 sequence reads: CASSSGDSYEQYF. CDR3 sequence (DNA): TGTGCCAGCAGTTCAGGGGATTCCTACGAGCAGTACTTC.

This clonotype was seen at least ten times. One end of the junction varies from germline; a read error may be responsible. This rearrangement joins TRBV7-7 to TRBJ2-3; D is undetermined. CDR3 length: 15 amino acids. CDR1 SSHAT and CDR2 FNYEAQ come from the germline V gene (reference sequence). CDR3 region: CASSSSEFGADTQYF. CDR3 DNA sequence: TGTGCTAGCAGCTCTTCCGAATTTGGGGCAGATACGCAGTATTTT.

This clonotype has only a few counts. This rearrangement joins TRBV7-2 to TRBJ2-3; TRBD2 matches 7 bases. Germline V lookup: CDR1 SGHTA, CDR2 FQGNSA. This CDR3 is 14 amino acids long. V shed 5 bases, J shed 3 bases, and the junction held 5 bases outside the gene matches. CDR3 protein: CASSPGTTTDTQYF. CDR3 in DNA: TGTGCCAGCAGCCCCGGGACTACAACAGATACGCAGTATTTT.

There are a few counts of this clonotype. V is TRBV11-2 and J is TRBJ2-1, with D uncertain. CDR1 and CDR2 from the germline V gene are SGHAT and FQNNGV. This CDR3 is 16 amino acids long. The V end lost 4 bases, the J end lost 5 bases, and 18 bases lay between the germline ends. The DNA for the CDR3 is TGTGCCAGCAGCTCAGCGTGGGCCCAAGTAGACAATGAGCAGTTCTTC. Translation: CASSSAWAQVDNEQFF.

Only a few counts were recorded for this clonotype. This rearrangement joins TRBV2 to TRBJ2-3; 9 nucleotides match TRBD2. The CDR3 runs 15 residues. V was clipped by 4 bases and J by 5 bases; unmatched bases: 7. Germline V gene data show CDR1 as SNHLY and CDR2 as FYNNEI. DNA for the CDR3: TGTGCCAGCAGTGGAGGTAGCGGGGGAGTAGATACGCAGTATTTT. Translating gives CASSGGSGGVDTQYF. The entire variable domain, with the rest obtained from reference TRBV2 and TRBJ2-3, is as follows: EPEVTQTPSHQVTQMGQEVILRCVPISNHLYFYWYRQILGQKVEFLVSFYNNEISEKSEIFDDQFSVERPDGSNFTLKIRSTKLEDSAMYFCASSGGSGGVDTQYFGPGTRLTVL.

This clonotype has at least ten counts. In DNA form, the CDR3 reads TGTGCCAGCAGCTCATACCAGCGGGGGCGCACAGATACGCAGTATTTT. Protein sequence: CASSSYQRGRTDTQYF. This chain joins TRBV7-9 and TRBJ2-3; 8 bases are a match to TRBD2. CDR1 is SEHNR and CDR2 is FQNEAQ in the germline V gene (reference sequence). V dropped 4 bases and J dropped 1; count of bases not matched to a gene: 7. There are 16 residues in the CDR3. Variable domain in full (rest from reference TRBV7-9 and TRBJ2-3): DTGVSQNPRHKITKRGQNVTFRCDPISEHNRLYWYRQTLGQGPEFLTYFQNEAQLEKSRLLSDRFSAERPKGSFSTLEIQRTEQGDSAMYLCASSSYQRGRTDTQYFGPGTRLTVL.

This chain connects TRBV6-2 or TRBV6-3 to TRBJ1-5; no clear D. The ends were cut back, 5 bases at V and 6 bases at J, with 14 bases in the middle. In germline, CDR1 is MNHEY, CDR2 SVGEGT. The CDR3 consists of 14 residues. The CDR3 nucleotides read TGTGCCAGCAGTAAAGATCTTCTCGGTCAGCCCCAGCATTTT. Residues: CASSKDLLGQPQHF.

The genes are TRBV15 and TRBJ2-5; 8 bases are a match to TRBD1. CDR3 length equals 16 residues. J was trimmed by 4 bases and V by 0 bases; bases with no gene match: 7. Per the germline V gene, CDR1 is LNHNV and CDR2 is YYDKDF (reference sequence). As DNA, the CDR3 is TGTGCCACCAGCAGAGATAGGACAGGGAGAGGAGAGACCCAGTACTTC. Protein: CATSRDRTGRGETQYF.